A selection of T cell receptor beta chains follows, all from one sample in a study of T cell changes during pregnancy in multiple sclerosis. Method: immunoSEQ multiplex PCR; TCRdb's copy keeps in-frame clones and lacks some. The sample comprises under 65,000 clones, under 95% of which are singletons, and 3.3% rests with the top ten. This sample comprised peripheral blood, obtained in the first trimester of pregnancy. The receptors here all came from a female donor in good health, enrolled as a control in a pregnancy study. Each CDR3 is given with its conserved first and last residue. D genes are given only for firm matches. A row's size may be missing; if present it is once, few, many or a size class.

J gene,V gene,clone size,D gene,CDR3 protein,CDR3 DNA
TRBJ1-1,TRBV9,NA,NA,CASSVGGPGNTEAFF,TGTGCCAGCAGCGTAGGAGGGCCAGGGAACACTGAAGCTTTCTTT
TRBJ2-1,TRBV7-2,NA,NA,CASSLSGSSYNEQFF,TGTGCCAGCAGCTTAAGCGGAAGCTCCTACAATGAGCAGTTCTTC
TRBJ2-1,TRBV7-9,NA,NA,CASRFPGGNGGFF,TGTGCCAGCAGGTTCCCCGGGGGAAACGGGGGGTTCTTC
TRBJ1-2,TRBV5-6,NA,TRBD1,CASSFGMGQPSGYGYTF,TGTGCCAGCAGCTTTGGGATGGGACAGCCCTCGGGCTATGGCTACACCTTC
TRBJ2-1,TRBV28,once,TRBD1,CASSAPGQGEQFF,TGTGCCAGCAGTGCACCGGGACAGGGCGAGCAGTTCTTC
TRBJ2-2,TRBV15,NA,TRBD2,CATSRDWGLATNTGELFF,TGTGCCACCAGCAGAGATTGGGGACTAGCAACGAACACCGGGGAGCTGTTTTTT
TRBJ1-1,TRBV5-1,NA,TRBD1,CASGHAQGSTEAFF,TGCGCCAGCGGCCACGCACAGGGGTCCACTGAAGCTTTCTTT
TRBJ1-2,TRBV9,once,NA,CASSVLGLGYTF,TGTGCCAGCAGCGTATTGGGACTTGGCTACACCTTC
TRBJ2-3,TRBV7-2,NA,NA,CASSLSTDTQYF,TGTGCCAGCAGCCTTAGCACAGATACGCAGTATTTT
TRBJ2-7,TRBV11-3,NA,NA,CASSLGDTYQSSYEQYF,TGTGCCAGCAGCCTGGGGGACACCTATCAGAGCTCCTACGAGCAGTACTTC
TRBJ2-1,TRBV6-5,NA,TRBD1,CASRVDRGGGNEQFF,TGTGCCAGCAGAGTCGACAGGGGTGGAGGCAATGAGCAGTTCTTC
TRBJ2-7,TRBV10-3,NA,TRBD1,CAISGGQGAYEQYF,TGTGCCATCAGTGGTGGACAGGGGGCTTACGAGCAGTACTTC
TRBJ1-6,TRBV14,NA,NA,CASSQDLDVGGSPLHF,TGTGCCAGCAGCCAAGACCTTGACGTCGGGGGTTCACCCCTCCACTTT
TRBJ2-7,TRBV21-1,NA,NA,CASSKVVDRAKRSYEQYF,TGTGCCAGCAGCAAAGTAGTGGACAGGGCAAAGAGATCCTACGAGCAGTACTTC
TRBJ2-1,TRBV7-9,NA,TRBD2,CASSLKAGLIEQFF,TGTGCCAGCAGCTTAAAAGCGGGACTTATTGAGCAGTTCTTC
TRBJ1-1,TRBV21-1,NA,NA,CASSNRGGYSMNTEAFF,TGTGCCAGCAGCAATCGGGGGGGCTACTCCATGAACACTGAAGCTTTCTTT
TRBJ1-2,TRBV7-8,once,TRBD1,CASSLTTGWGNYGYTF,TGTGCCAGCAGCTTAACGACAGGGTGGGGTAACTATGGCTACACCTTC
TRBJ2-3,TRBV13,NA,TRBD2,CASSLSAGGGTDTQYF,TGTGCCAGCAGCTTATCCGCGGGGGGCGGCACAGATACGCAGTATTTT
TRBJ1-1,TRBV7-6,NA,NA,CASSSLTGNTEAFF,TGTGCCAGCAGCTCACTGACAGGGAACACTGAAGCTTTCTTT
TRBJ2-7,TRBV15,NA,TRBD2,CATSRAPGLAGSYEQYF,TGTGCCACCAGCAGAGCTCCGGGACTAGCGGGATCGTACGAGCAGTACTTC
TRBJ2-2,TRBV28,NA,NA,CASSGGPRNTGELFF,TGTGCCAGCAGCGGGGGGCCTCGGAACACCGGGGAGCTGTTTTTT
TRBJ2-6,TRBV28,few,NA,CASSSWEETPRGGANVLTF,TGTGCCAGCAGTTCTTGGGAGGAGACACCCCGAGGAGGGGCCAACGTCCTGACTTTC
TRBJ2-7,TRBV7-3,few,TRBD1,CASRFSPGQGGSEQYF,TGTGCCAGCAGGTTTTCGCCGGGACAGGGAGGGAGTGAGCAGTACTTC
TRBJ1-4,TRBV5-6,NA,NA,CASSSIGTAGVQEKLFF,TGTGCCAGCAGCTCAATAGGAACGGCAGGGGTTCAGGAAAAACTGTTTTTT
TRBJ2-3,TRBV7-2,NA,TRBD2,CASSQGLGPISTDTQYF,TGTGCCAGCAGCCAGGGACTAGGTCCGATTAGCACAGATACGCAGTATTTT
TRBJ1-3,TRBV9,NA,TRBD1,CASSDLGQDGNTIYF,TGTGCCAGCAGCGACCTGGGACAGGATGGAAACACCATATATTTT
TRBJ1-1,TRBV28,NA,NA,CASSLNGNTEAFF,TGTGCCAGCAGTCTTAACGGGAACACTGAAGCTTTCTTT
TRBJ2-1,TRBV4-2,NA,TRBD2,CASSHPGTSDEQFF,TGTGCCAGCAGCCACCCCGGGACTAGCGATGAGCAGTTCTTC
TRBJ1-2,TRBV18,NA,NA,CASSIPPYGYTF,TGTGCCAGCTCAATCCCTCCCTATGGCTACACCTTC
TRBJ2-4,TRBV4-2,NA,TRBD2,CASSQQAGDPNIQYF,TGTGCCAGCAGCCAACAAGCGGGGGACCCAAACATTCAGTACTTC
TRBJ1-5,TRBV5-6,NA,NA,CASSFGGQGSWGNQPQHF,TGTGCCAGCAGCTTCGGTGGGCAGGGTTCTTGGGGCAATCAGCCCCAGCATTTT
TRBJ2-7,TRBV10-3,medium-sized,TRBD2,CAISDPPGTTYEQYF,TGTGCCATCAGTGATCCCCCCGGGACTACCTACGAGCAGTACTTC
TRBJ2-2,TRBV10-2,NA,TRBD1,CASRPRQGTNTGELFF,TGCGCCAGCAGACCCCGACAGGGTACGAACACCGGGGAGCTGTTTTTT
TRBJ2-2,TRBV6-1,NA,NA,CANLDTHTGELFF,TGTGCCAACCTCGACACCCACACCGGGGAGCTGTTTTTT
TRBJ2-7,TRBV29-1,NA,TRBD2,CSVGGLAGGLSSYEQYF,TGCAGCGTTGGAGGACTAGCGGGGGGGCTATCTTCCTACGAGCAGTACTTC
TRBJ2-7,TRBV9,once,TRBD2,CASSVDGASGYEQYF,TGTGCCAGCAGCGTAGATGGGGCTAGCGGCTACGAGCAGTACTTC
TRBJ2-3,TRBV5-4,NA,TRBD1,CASRPLTGGISTDTQYF,TGTGCCAGCAGACCATTGACAGGGGGCATTAGCACAGATACGCAGTATTTT
TRBJ2-1,TRBV5-1,NA,TRBD2,CASSSQTSGGYNEQFF,TGCGCCAGCAGCTCCCAGACTAGCGGGGGATACAATGAGCAGTTCTTC
TRBJ2-7,TRBV11-2,once,TRBD2,CASSSPSGRVYEQYF,TGTGCCAGCAGCTCCCCCAGCGGGAGAGTCTACGAGCAGTACTTC
TRBJ2-5,TRBV6-1,NA,NA,CACGRQGQETQYF,TGTGCCTGTGGGCGGCAGGGGCAAGAGACCCAGTACTTC
TRBJ1-4,TRBV7-6,NA,TRBD1,CASSPDRERLFF,TGTGCCAGCAGCCCGGACAGGGAACGACTGTTTTTT
TRBJ1-5,TRBV5-6,NA,TRBD1,CASSFTGGGNQPQHF,TGTGCCAGCAGCTTCACAGGGGGAGGCAATCAGCCCCAGCATTTT
TRBJ2-5,TRBV18,NA,NA,CASSPRLDQETQYF,TGTGCCAGCTCACCACGGTTAGACCAAGAGACCCAGTACTTC
TRBJ2-3,TRBV18,NA,NA,CASSPPVGAAGTDTQYF,TGTGCCAGCTCACCACCGGTGGGGGCGGCGGGCACAGATACGCAGTATTTT
TRBJ1-2,TRBV7-8,NA,NA,CASSLEGAPTPYGYTF,TGTGCCAGCAGCTTAGAGGGAGCACCGACCCCCTATGGCTACACCTTC
TRBJ1-1,TRBV7-2,once,TRBD1,CASSLVGQLNTEAFF,TGTGCCAGCAGCTTAGTGGGACAGCTGAACACTGAAGCTTTCTTT
TRBJ1-5,TRBV18,NA,TRBD1,CASSLTGALREPQHF,TGTGCCAGCTCATTGACAGGGGCCCTTAGGGAGCCCCAGCATTTT
TRBJ2-3,TRBV5-4,NA,TRBD2,CASSLGGLAARTDTQYF,TGTGCCAGCAGCTTGGGAGGACTAGCAGCACGCACAGATACGCAGTATTTT
TRBJ1-2,TRBV10-3,NA,TRBD1,CAISENGGGVDGYTF,TGTGCCATCAGTGAAAATGGAGGGGGCGTGGATGGCTACACCTTC
TRBJ2-6,TRBV6-6,NA,NA,CASSDTSGANVLTF,TGTGCCAGCAGTGACACTTCTGGGGCCAACGTCCTGACTTTC